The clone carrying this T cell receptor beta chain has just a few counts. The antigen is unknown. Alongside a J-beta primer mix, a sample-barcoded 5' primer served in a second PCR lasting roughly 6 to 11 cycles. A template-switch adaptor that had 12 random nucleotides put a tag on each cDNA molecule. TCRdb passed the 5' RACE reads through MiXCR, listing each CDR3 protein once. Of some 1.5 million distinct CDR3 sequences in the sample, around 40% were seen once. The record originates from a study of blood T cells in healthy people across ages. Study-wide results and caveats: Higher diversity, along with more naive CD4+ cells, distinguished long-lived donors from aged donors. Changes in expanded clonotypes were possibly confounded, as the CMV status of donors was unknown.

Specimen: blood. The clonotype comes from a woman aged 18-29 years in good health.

DNA for the CDR3: TGTGCCAGCAGTGAAGCCCGCGGGGACCAGCCCCAGCATTTT. As protein: CASSEARGDQPQHF. The rearrangement uses TRBV6-1 and TRBJ1-5; D possibly corresponds to TRBD1 (5 bases). This CDR3 spans 14 amino acids. Per the germline V gene, CDR1 is MNHNS and CDR2 is SASEGT. V dropped 0 bases and J dropped 7 bases, with 10 bases sitting between them.